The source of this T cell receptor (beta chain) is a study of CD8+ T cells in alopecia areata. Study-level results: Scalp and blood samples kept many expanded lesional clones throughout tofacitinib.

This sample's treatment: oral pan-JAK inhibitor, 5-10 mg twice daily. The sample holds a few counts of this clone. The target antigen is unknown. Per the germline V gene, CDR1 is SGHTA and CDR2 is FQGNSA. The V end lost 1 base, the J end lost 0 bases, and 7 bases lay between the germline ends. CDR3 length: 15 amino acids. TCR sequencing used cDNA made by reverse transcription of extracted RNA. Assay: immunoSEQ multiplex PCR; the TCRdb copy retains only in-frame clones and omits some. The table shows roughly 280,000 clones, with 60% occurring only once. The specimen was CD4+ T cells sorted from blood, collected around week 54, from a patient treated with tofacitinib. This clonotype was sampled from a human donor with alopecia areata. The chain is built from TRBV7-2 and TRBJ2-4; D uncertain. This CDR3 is CASSLGPVAKNIQYF. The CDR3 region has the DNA TGTGCCAGCAGCTTAGGACCGGTAGCCAAAAACATTCAGTACTTC.